The 20 T cell receptor beta chains presented below share a single source sample, sequenced in a study of a mutant IDH1 vaccine in newly diagnosed glioma. The antigens these receptors bind are not known. Time point denoted: week 11, during vaccination. Doses consisted of 300 ug of mutant IDH1 20-mer peptide each, paired with topical imiquimod. Sequenced by immunoSEQ multiplex PCR; TCRdb stores in-frame clones only, minus some. The table lists some 130,000 clones, around 80% of them singletons. The specimen comprised PBMCs, sampled from a glioma patient whose treatment included an IDH1 peptide vaccine. The receptors were gathered from a man in his forties or fifties with glioma.

The chain employs TRBV4-3 and TRBJ2-3; D is uncertain. Trimming took 0 bases from V and 3 from J, leaving 4 bases between them. The CDR3 covers 13 residues. The germline V gene has CDR1 LGHNA and CDR2 YSLEER. The CDR3 loop is CASSQDVTDTQYF. The CDR3, as DNA: TGCGCCAGCAGCCAAGATGTAACAGATACGCAGTATTTT.

The chain recombines TRBV12-5 with TRBJ1-1, with a tentative D call TRBD1 (6 bases). There are 15 residues in the CDR3. V was shortened by 4 bases and J by 4 bases, with 16 bases between the two germline ends. Germline V gene data show CDR1 as LGHNT and CDR2 as FRNRAP. This chain's CDR3 is CASGWGRGRSTEAFF. In DNA form, the CDR3 reads TGTGCTAGTGGTTGGGGGAGGGGGAGGAGCACTGAAGCTTTCTTT.

The rearrangement uses TRBV4-2 and TRBJ2-2; D perhaps matches TRBD1 (5 bases). This CDR3 comprises 15 residues. Between the trimmed V and J ends, which lost 1 base and 0 bases, there was a span of 6 bases. Looked up from germline, CDR1 is LGHNA and CDR2 is YNFKEQ. The CDR3 coding sequence is TGTGCCAGCAGCCAAGGGACAACGAACACCGGGGAGCTGTTTTTT. Its protein is CASSQGTTNTGELFF.

This clone was seen only a few times. This sequence joins TRBV5-1 and TRBJ1-2; 7 bases match TRBD1. Germline CDR1 reads SGHRS; CDR2 reads YFSETQ. There are 14 residues in the CDR3. The V segment lost 0 bases and the J segment 8 bases; nucleotides outside the gene matches: 7. CDR3 loop: CASSLAAGTEGYTF. CDR3 in DNA: TGCGCCAGCAGCTTGGCCGCAGGGACAGAGGGCTACACCTTC.

The chain is built from TRBV4-3 and TRBJ2-3, with a possible D match to TRBD1 (5 bases). The CDR3 loop spans 13 amino acids. Between the trimmed V and J ends, which lost 8 bases and 3 bases, there was a span of 12 bases. Per germline, CDR1 LGHNA and CDR2 YSLEER. CDR3: CASGPSGTDTQYF. DNA for the CDR3: TGCGCCAGCGGACCCTCAGGGACAGATACGCAGTATTTT.

This clone was observed a handful of times. The CDR3 nucleotides read TGTGCCAGTAGGAAAAGGGCTGACGGAAACACCATATATTTT. Translating gives CASRKRADGNTIYF. This chain uses TRBV19 with TRBJ1-3; no firm D call. The CDR3 runs 14 residues. Germline loops: CDR1 LNHDA, CDR2 SQIVND (reference sequence). Trimming left V 6 bases short and J 4 bases short, with 13 bases between.

In DNA form, the CDR3 reads TGTGCCAGCAGCAACAGGGGCAATCAGCCCCAGCATTTT. Translating it yields CASSNRGNQPQHF. This rearrangement joins TRBV7-2 to TRBJ1-5, with a tentative D call TRBD1 (6 bases). CDR3 size: 13 residues. Germline V gene sequence: CDR1 SGHTA, CDR2 FQGNSA. V was clipped by 5 bases and J by 2 bases, with 7 bases between them.

The chain couples TRBV4-2 to TRBJ2-2; D is undetermined. The CDR3 totals 13 residues. V lost 3 bases, J lost 5 bases, and 7 bases lay in between. Germline V CDR1 and CDR2: LGHNA, YNFKEQ. The CDR3 nucleotides read TGTGCCAGCAGCCATGACCGGACCGGGGAGCTGTTTTTT. Protein product: CASSHDRTGELFF.

Comments on this clone: This sample also contains other DNA sequences that code for the same CDR3. V and J are TRBV4-2 and TRBJ2-3; TRBD2 matches 10 bases. The CDR3 extends over 14 amino acids. J was trimmed by 6 bases and V by 0 bases; bases with no gene match: 0. Germline CDR1 and CDR2: LGHNA and YNFKEQ. The CDR3 coding sequence is TGTGCCAGCAGCCAAGAACTAGCGGGGGATACGCAGTATTTT. Translated: CASSQELAGDTQYF.

V gene TRBV6-5 combines with J gene TRBJ2-1; tentatively, D is TRBD2 (5 bases). V lost 7 bases, J lost 7 bases, and 20 bases lay in between. From germline, CDR1 is MNHEY and CDR2 SVGAGI. The CDR3 is 15 residues long. The CDR3 DNA is TGTGCCAGCACCCACCGAGGGCAGGTGGGAAATGAGCAGTTCTTC. It specifies CASTHRGQVGNEQFF.

The rearrangement links TRBV19 to TRBJ1-1; no clear D. The ends were cut back, 3 bases at V and 4 bases at J, with 12 bases in the middle. Germline values: CDR1 LNHDA, CDR2 SQIVND (reference sequence). This CDR3 spans 14 amino acids. Written as DNA, the CDR3 is TGTGCCAGTAGTATCAAAATTACGGGCACTGAAGCTTTCTTT. It yields the protein CASSIKITGTEAFF.

This chain uses TRBV7-2 with TRBJ1-3; a weak D match, TRBD1 (5 bases). Germline lookup yields CDR1 SGHTA and CDR2 FQGNSA. CDR3 length equals 14 residues. The V gene lost 4 bases and the J gene lost 0 bases, with 7 bases spanning the gap. The CDR3 nucleotides read TGTGCCAGCAGCTCGACAGTCTCTGGAAACACCATATATTTT. Translation: CASSSTVSGNTIYF.

This chain connects TRBV10-1 to TRBJ2-7; TRBD1 aligns across 8 bases. Germline CDR1 WNHNN, CDR2 SYGVQD (reference sequence). V shed 3 bases, J shed 4 bases, and the junction held 5 bases outside the gene matches. The CDR3 consists of 14 residues. CDR3 protein: CASSERTGWYEQYF. The CDR3 DNA follows: TGCGCCAGCAGTGAACGGACAGGGTGGTACGAGCAGTACTTC.

This chain joins TRBV9 and TRBJ2-1; possible D gene TRBD1, 6 bases. This CDR3 is built from 16 residues. Trimming cost V 4 bases and J 7 bases, with 21 bases left between them. Germline lookup yields CDR1 SGDLS and CDR2 YYNGEE. The CDR3 bases are TGTGCCAGCAGCAGCCCGGGACAAACCCTAACAAATGAGCAGTTCTTC. This sequence encodes CASSSPGQTLTNEQFF.

This chain links TRBV27 with TRBJ1-2, with a weak D call TRBD1 (6 bases). The CDR3 runs 13 residues. The germline V and J ends were trimmed by 5 bases and 7 bases, with 14 bases remaining between them. Germline CDR1 and CDR2: MNHEY and SMNVEV (reference sequence). For the CDR3, the DNA is TGTGCCAGCAGTCAAGGAGAGGGGGGTGGCTACACCTTC. The encoded protein is CASSQGEGGGYTF.

J is TRBJ2-5 and V is TRBV6-5; D possibly corresponds to TRBD2 (6 bases). Germline CDR1 reads MNHEY; CDR2 reads SVGAGI. The ends were cut back, 5 bases at V and 8 bases at J, with 15 bases in the middle. The CDR3 spans 13 residues. The CDR3 region is CASSIPGSQTQYF. CDR3 nucleotide sequence: TGTGCCAGCAGTATACCCGGGAGCCAAACCCAGTACTTC.

Only one count was recorded for this clone. V usage is TRBV5-6 and J usage is TRBJ2-3; D not certain. The CDR3 is 15 residues long. V was clipped by 0 bases and J by 0 bases, with 8 bases between them. CDR1 SGHDT and CDR2 YYEEEE come from the germline V gene. The CDR3 region has the DNA TGTGCCAGCAGCTTGGCGGGCAGGAGCACAGATACGCAGTATTTT. Its protein is CASSLAGRSTDTQYF. Supplemented by reference TRBV5-6 and TRBJ2-3, the full variable domain reads DAGVTQSPTHLIKTRGQQVTLRCSPKSGHDTVSWYQQALGQGPQFIFQYYEEEERQRGNFPDRFSGHQFPNYSSELNVNALLLGDSALYLCASSLAGRSTDTQYFGPGTRLTVL.

The V call is TRBV19, the J call TRBJ2-7; 7 bases fit TRBD1. Germline-derived CDR1 and CDR2 are LNHDA and SQIVND (reference sequence). The length of the CDR3 is 14 residues. Unmatched junction bases numbered 6, after V lost 5 bases and J lost 2 bases. The DNA for the CDR3 is TGTGCCAGTAGTCGGACAGGCAAAGCCTACGAGCAGTACTTC. Its translation is CASSRTGKAYEQYF.

Notes on this clone: This CDR3 is also generated by other DNA sequences in the sample. The chain carries TRBV4-3 and TRBJ2-7; 9 nucleotides match TRBD2. The CDR3 runs 15 residues. Germline V lookup: CDR1 LGHNA, CDR2 YSLEER. Trimming took 0 bases from V and 4 from J; bases not matched to a gene: 4. The CDR3 nucleotides read TGCGCCAGCAGCCAAGAGGCTAGCGGGATATACGAGCAGTACTTC. Residues: CASSQEASGIYEQYF.

This rearrangement joins TRBV28 to TRBJ2-7; TRBD2 agrees at 8 bases. The V segment lost 6 bases and the J segment 7 bases; nucleotides outside the gene matches: 8. This CDR3 comprises 13 residues. Germline V gene lookup returns CDR1 MDHEN and CDR2 SYDVKM. CDR3: CASSRAGVGEQYF. The CDR3 coding sequence is TGTGCCAGCAGCCGAGCGGGAGTGGGTGAGCAGTACTTC.